This T cell receptor (beta chain) was found in a study of early stage breast cancer tumors. Looking at the study overall: Samples were sequenced at approximately 10-fold average coverage. Overall study results and limits: Functional markers like CD4, CD8 and FOXP3 were missed in bulk sequencing. Tumors had approximately 2.5-fold higher T cell density than normal breast. Comparing each tissue with blood distinguished tumor from normal in about 85% of the 16 patients.

CDR3 size: 15 residues. V dropped 4 bases and J dropped 2; count of bases not matched to a gene: 5. The germline gives CDR1 LGHNT, CDR2 FRNRAP. This clone was found once. Its antigen is undetermined. TCRdb's table, derived via immunoSEQ multiplex PCR, lists solely in-frame clones and lacks some. The sample has about 36,000 clones, 70% to 80% seen once. The chain uses TRBV12-5 and TRBJ2-5; 9 positions agree with TRBD1. The sample comprised blood. The source is a person between 60 and 69 years old with breast cancer. CDR3 in amino acids: CASGSGTGIQETQYF. The CDR3 DNA follows: TGTGCTAGTGGTTCGGGGACAGGGATACAAGAGACCCAGTACTTC.